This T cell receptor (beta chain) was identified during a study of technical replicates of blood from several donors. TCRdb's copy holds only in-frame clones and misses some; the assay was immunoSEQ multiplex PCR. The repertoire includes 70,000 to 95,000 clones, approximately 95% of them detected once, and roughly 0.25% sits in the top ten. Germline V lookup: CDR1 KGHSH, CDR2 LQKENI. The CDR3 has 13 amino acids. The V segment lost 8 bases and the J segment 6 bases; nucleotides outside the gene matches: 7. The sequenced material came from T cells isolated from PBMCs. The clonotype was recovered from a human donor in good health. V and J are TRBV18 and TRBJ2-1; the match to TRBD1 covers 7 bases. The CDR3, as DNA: TGTGCCAGCCGACAGGGCATTGGCAATGAGCAGTTCTTC. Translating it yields CASRQGIGNEQFF.